Listed here are 32 T cell receptor beta chains from one sample, sequenced in a study of cytomegalovirus exposure and HLA in healthy donors (dated by TCRdb to the late 2010s). The library was made by the immunoSEQ multiplex PCR assay. In its TCRdb copy, this immuneACCESS table keeps in-frame sequences only and misses some clones. Where compared with another copy, unresolved V genes explain less than half of these, and the others have no known cause. This sample gives 100,000 to 150,000 clones in total; about 91% of them show up just once. The leading ten clones occupy more than 0.95% of the sample. The sequenced sample was PBMCs. These receptors came from a woman aged 18-30 years in good health and CMV-seronegative.

CDR3 in DNA: TGCGCCAGCAGCCCTAACCGACAGGGGGCCTATGGCTACACCTTC. Its protein is CASSPNRQGAYGYTF. The chain couples TRBV5-1 to TRBJ1-2; 10 bases are shared with TRBD1. The CDR3 is 15 residues long. V was pared by 4 bases and J by 4 bases, with 7 bases of the junction left unmatched. CDR1 and CDR2 from the germline V gene are SGHRS and YFSETQ.

This chain links TRBV4-1 with TRBJ2-2, with D hard to call. The CDR3 sequence is 16 residues long. Germline CDR1 is MGHRA and CDR2 is YSYEKL. With 6 bases removed from V and 0 bases from J, the gap between germline ends came to 14 bases. In nucleotides, the CDR3 is TGCGCCAGCAGTTCCCTCCTTGTAGCGAACACCGGGGAGCTGTTTTTT. Amino acids: CASSSLLVANTGELFF.

The chain recombines TRBV21-1 with TRBJ2-5; the DNA was not compared with TRBD1, the D call given in the table. TRBV21-1 is annotated as a pseudogene. This CDR3 spans 16 amino acids. The CDR3 sequence: CASSTYGTGEGETQYF. The DNA of the CDR3 is TGTGCCAGCAGCACTTACGGGACAGGGGAGGGGGAGACCCAGTACTTC.

The V gene is TRBV5-1, the J gene TRBJ2-5; 10 bases fit TRBD1. CDR1 SGHRS and CDR2 YFSETQ come from the germline V gene. There are 18 residues in the CDR3. The J segment lost 1 base and the V segment lost 5 bases, leaving 14 bases of the junction unmatched. The CDR3 bases are TGCGCCAGCAGTTATCCCGGGACAGGGGCCCGATTCCAAGAGACCCAGTACTTC. Translated: CASSYPGTGARFQETQYF.

Here the CDR3 DNA reads TGTGCCATCAGTGGACAGCGCGTGGAAGATACGCAGTATTTT. Amino acid sequence: CAISGQRVEDTQYF. The chain employs TRBV10-3 and TRBJ2-3; TRBD1 might be the D (5 bases). Trimming shortened V by 4 bases and J by 5 bases, and 13 bases separated the two germline ends. Looked up from germline, CDR1 is ENHRY and CDR2 is SYGVKD. This CDR3 is 14 amino acids long.

The rearrangement links TRBV12-5 to TRBJ1-5; 8 bases align to TRBD1. Germline-derived CDR1 and CDR2 are LGHNT and FRNRAP. CDR3 length: 16 amino acids. Trimming took 2 bases from V and 5 from J; bases not matched to a gene: 8. DNA of the CDR3: TGTGCTAGTGGTTTGACCCTGGGGACAGGCCATCAGCCCCAGCATTTT. Translating gives CASGLTLGTGHQPQHF.

The rearrangement uses TRBV18 and TRBJ2-2; tentative D call: TRBD1 (6 bases). This CDR3 has 18 amino acids. V lost 3 bases and J lost 7, with 24 bases in between. Germline loops: CDR1 KGHSH, CDR2 LQKENI. The DNA for the CDR3 is TGTGCCAGCTCACCCGCAACAGGGTCGACGGTCGGAAACGGGGAGCTGTTTTTT. Protein sequence: CASSPATGSTVGNGELFF.

V and J are TRBV2 and TRBJ2-1; D perhaps matches TRBD2 (6 bases). The CDR3 runs 16 residues. The ends were cut back, 0 bases at V and 6 bases at J, with 15 bases in the middle. CDR1 SNHLY and CDR2 FYNNEI come from the germline V gene. CDR3 coding DNA: TGTGCCAGCAGTGAAGCAGGGACTGCCCAAGGCAATGAGCAGTTCTTC. Translation: CASSEAGTAQGNEQFF.

This chain connects TRBV27 to TRBJ2-7; 9 nucleotides line up with TRBD1. The germline CDR1 and CDR2 sequences are MNHEY and SMNVEV (reference sequence). The CDR3 runs to 17 residues. Trimming at V came to 5 bases and at J to 5 bases, leaving 16 bases not matched to a gene. The chain's CDR3 is CASSHPQGQGILDEQYF. The CDR3 DNA sequence: TGTGCCAGCAGTCACCCCCAGGGACAGGGCATATTGGACGAGCAGTACTTC.

The chain recombines TRBV12-5 with TRBJ1-5; 9 nucleotides match TRBD1. V trimming: 2 bases; J trimming: 3 bases; junction bases outside the gene matches: 2. The CDR3 is 15 amino acids. The germline gives CDR1 LGHNT, CDR2 FRNRAP. The CDR3, as DNA: TGTGCTAGTGGTTTGAGGGACAGGGTCAATCAGCCCCAGCATTTT. This sequence encodes CASGLRDRVNQPQHF.

With regard to this clone: Because it lacks the conserved phenylalanine or tryptophan at the end, this CDR3 is likely a read error. It is unclear where the CDR3 begins or ends on the DNA, so no DNA is shown, and the CDR3 is as TCRdb lists it. This chain connects TRBV27 to TRBJ1-3; the D call in the table, TRBD1, was not verified against the DNA. Per germline, CDR1 MNHEY and CDR2 SMNVEV (reference sequence). The CDR3 spans 15 amino acids, including both terminal residues. The CDR3: CASSLASSGRAQWSS.

V is TRBV6-5 and J is TRBJ1-1; 7 bases line up with TRBD1. Looked up from germline, CDR1 is MNHEY and CDR2 is SVGAGI. The CDR3 is 13 amino acids. After removal of 0 bases from V and 6 bases from J, the junction contained 1 base not matched to a gene. The CDR3 sequence is CASSYSDRAEAFF. CDR3 in DNA: TGTGCCAGCAGTTACTCTGACAGGGCTGAAGCTTTCTTT.

In its sample, this clone was seen a few times. J is TRBJ1-2 and V is TRBV10-2; 10 nucleotides agree with TRBD1. This CDR3 region has 14 residues. The V gene end was trimmed by 5 bases and the J gene end by 4 bases; junction bases not matched to a gene: 4. Germline CDR1 reads WSHSY; CDR2 reads SAAADI. The CDR3, as DNA: TGCGCCAGCAGTCAGGACAGGGGGTTCTATGGCTACACCTTC. It encodes CASSQDRGFYGYTF.

J is TRBJ1-6 and V is TRBV5-1; TRBD1 agrees at 7 bases. The CDR3 is made up of 16 amino acids. Trimming cost V 5 bases and J 7 bases; bases outside gene matches: 12. Per the germline V gene, CDR1 is SGHRS and CDR2 is YFSETQ. The CDR3 DNA reads TGCGCCAGCAGTTTAGTGGGTAGCAGGGGGAATTCACCCCTCCACTTT. Protein: CASSLVGSRGNSPLHF.

This chain connects TRBV7-9 to TRBJ2-7, with D perhaps matching TRBD2 (5 bases). The CDR3 runs to 13 residues. Germline V gene lookup returns CDR1 SEHNR and CDR2 FQNEAQ (reference sequence). Trimming stripped 7 bases from V and 5 bases from J, with 15 bases between. The CDR3 reads CASTAGEINEQYF. The CDR3 DNA follows: TGTGCCAGCACCGCTGGGGAGATCAACGAGCAGTACTTC. Complete variable domain (other parts from reference TRBV7-9 and TRBJ2-7): DTGVSQNPRHKITKRGQNVTFRCDPISEHNRLYWYRQTLGQGPEFLTYFQNEAQLEKSRLLSDRFSAERPKGSFSTLEIQRTEQGDSAMYLCASTAGEINEQYFGPGTRLTVT.

This sequence joins TRBV6-1 and TRBJ2-7; 11 nucleotides match TRBD2. The germline V gene encodes CDR1 MNHNS and CDR2 SASEGT. With 2 bases clipped from V and 0 bases from J, the junction kept 0 bases outside the gene matches. The CDR3 consists of 15 residues. CDR3 in DNA: TGTGCCAGCAGTGAACTAGCGGGGGGCTCCTACGAGCAGTACTTC. Amino acid sequence: CASSELAGGSYEQYF.

The chain has TRBV11-2 and TRBJ2-3; 9 bases match TRBD2. The CDR3 sequence is 16 residues long. J was trimmed by 3 bases and V by 0 bases; bases with no gene match: 4. CDR1 and CDR2 from the germline V gene are SGHAT and FQNNGV. For the CDR3, the DNA is TGTGCCAGCAGCTTAGAGGCGGGGGGGAGGACAGATACGCAGTATTTT. Translating it yields CASSLEAGGRTDTQYF.

V is TRBV10-2 and J is TRBJ2-3, with 8 bases identical to TRBD1. Germline V gene sequence: CDR1 WSHSY, CDR2 SAAADI. This CDR3 contains 12 residues. V was clipped by 6 bases and J by 14 bases; unmatched bases: 10. CDR3: CASSSGQGSRYF. DNA of the CDR3: TGCGCCAGCAGCTCCGGACAGGGTAGCAGGTATTTT.

The chain uses TRBV6-1 and TRBJ1-5; no definite D call. The length of the CDR3 is 12 residues. Germline V lookup: CDR1 MNHNS, CDR2 SASEGT. Trimming cost V 5 bases and J 7 bases, with 9 bases left between them. The CDR3: CASSYRSQPQHF. The CDR3 DNA is TGTGCCAGCAGTTATCGTTCGCAGCCCCAGCATTTT.

Notes on this clone: At the DNA level, this CDR3 is encoded by other sequences in the same sample as well. The chain uses TRBV27 and TRBJ1-5, with 10 bases fitting TRBD1. Germline lookup yields CDR1 MNHEY and CDR2 SMNVEV (reference sequence). The CDR3 runs to 14 residues. With V trimmed by 8 bases and J by 0 bases, 1 base remained unmatched. The CDR3: CASRTGGSNQPQHF. The CDR3, as DNA: TGTGCCAGCCGGACAGGGGGTAGCAATCAGCCCCAGCATTTT.

This clone was counted between two and nine times. The genes are TRBV19 and TRBJ1-5, with 8 bases fitting TRBD1. Unmatched junction bases numbered 8, after V lost 9 bases and J lost 1 base. The CDR3 sequence is 15 residues long. In germline, CDR1 is LNHDA, CDR2 SQIVND (reference sequence). This CDR3 reads CASLTGQGSNQPQHF. The CDR3 bases are TGTGCCAGCCTGACCGGACAGGGAAGCAATCAGCCCCAGCATTTT.

The chain carries TRBV5-6 and TRBJ2-7; 12 bases agree with TRBD1. Germline V gene lookup returns CDR1 SGHDT and CDR2 YYEEEE. The CDR3 runs to 19 residues. V lost 2 bases, J lost 4 bases, and 16 bases stayed unmatched. The CDR3 region is CASSFSPGTGGRGPYEQYF. The CDR3 DNA is TGTGCCAGCAGCTTCAGCCCCGGGACAGGGGGCAGGGGGCCGTACGAGCAGTACTTC. The whole variable domain, filled in from reference TRBV5-6 and TRBJ2-7, reads DAGVTQSPTHLIKTRGQQVTLRCSPKSGHDTVSWYQQALGQGPQFIFQYYEEEERQRGNFPDRFSGHQFPNYSSELNVNALLLGDSALYLCASSFSPGTGGRGPYEQYFGPGTRLTVT.

This CDR3 reads CASSPIPGQGTEQYF. The CDR3 DNA reads as TGTGCCAGCAGTCCCATACCGGGACAGGGAACAGAGCAGTACTTC. The V and J genes are TRBV27 and TRBJ2-7; 9 nucleotides match TRBD1. This CDR3 spans 15 amino acids. V dropped 5 bases and J dropped 7; count of bases not matched to a gene: 12. In germline, CDR1 is MNHEY, CDR2 SMNVEV (reference sequence).

This chain connects TRBV5-4 to TRBJ2-1; 10 nucleotides align to TRBD2. V was clipped by 5 bases and J by 6 bases; unmatched bases: 11. This CDR3 comprises 16 residues. The germline gives CDR1 SGHNT, CDR2 YYREEE (reference sequence). In nucleotides, the CDR3 is TGTGCCAGCAGTTTAGCGGGGGGTACGACGGGCAATGAGCAGTTCTTC. As protein: CASSLAGGTTGNEQFF.

The V gene is TRBV5-1, the J gene TRBJ2-2; TRBD2 is a possible D gene (5 bases). The V end lost 4 bases, the J end lost 5 bases, and 15 bases lay between the germline ends. This CDR3 spans 15 amino acids. Germline CDR1 reads SGHRS; CDR2 reads YFSETQ. This CDR3 reads CASSPIPSGTGELFF. In nucleotides, the CDR3 is TGCGCCAGCAGCCCCATCCCGTCGGGGACCGGGGAGCTGTTTTTT.

This clone was seen once. The chain carries TRBV28 and TRBJ2-7; 7 nucleotides line up with TRBD1. There are 16 residues in the CDR3. The germline V gene encodes CDR1 MDHEN and CDR2 SYDVKM. V was clipped by 5 bases and J by 3 bases; unmatched bases: 13. This CDR3 is CASSPLTGDADYEQYF. For the CDR3, the DNA is TGTGCCAGCAGTCCTCTAACAGGGGACGCTGACTACGAGCAGTACTTC.

V gene TRBV7-8 combines with J gene TRBJ1-2; 8 positions match TRBD1. There are 18 residues in the CDR3. Germline V gene lookup returns CDR1 SGHVS and CDR2 FQNEAQ. V lost 5 bases to trimming and J lost 0 bases; unmatched junction nucleotides: 14. The CDR3 spells CASSVSRDRLGTNYGYTF. DNA for the CDR3: TGTGCCAGCAGCGTCAGCCGGGACAGGTTGGGTACTAACTATGGCTACACCTTC.

The chain recombines TRBV19 with TRBJ1-2; TRBD1 matches at 7 bases. Looked up from germline, CDR1 is LNHDA and CDR2 is SQIVND (reference sequence). There are 15 residues in the CDR3. Trimming took 4 bases from V and 0 from J; bases not matched to a gene: 5. The CDR3 nucleotides are TGTGCCAGTAGTACGCCAGGGGGAGCTAACTATGGCTACACCTTC. Translation gives CASSTPGGANYGYTF.

The CDR3 is CSSDRQVNNEQYF. CDR3 sequence (DNA): TGCAGCTCGGACAGGCAGGTGAACAACGAGCAGTACTTC. The chain couples TRBV29-1 to TRBJ2-7; 7 nucleotides align to TRBD1. Germline V gene data show CDR1 as SQVTM and CDR2 as ANQGSEA. V lost 8 bases to trimming and J lost 5 bases; unmatched junction nucleotides: 12. The CDR3 contains 13 residues.

This rearrangement joins TRBV15 to TRBJ2-5, with D maybe TRBD2 (6 bases). Germline V gene data show CDR1 as LNHNV and CDR2 as YYDKDF (reference sequence). V was shortened by 9 bases and J by 5 bases, with 22 bases between the two germline ends. CDR3 length: 15 residues. DNA for the CDR3: TGTGCCACAAGCGATGTCGCCGGGGGTTCGGAGACCCAGTACTTC. As protein: CATSDVAGGSETQYF.

This chain uses TRBV27 with TRBJ1-2, with D possibly TRBD1 on 5 matching bases. V dropped 6 bases and J dropped 2 bases, with 16 bases sitting between them. This CDR3 region has 15 residues. Germline V gene lookup returns CDR1 MNHEY and CDR2 SMNVEV (reference sequence). The CDR3 is CASRPQVLGNYGYTF. The CDR3 bases are TGTGCCAGCAGACCACAGGTTTTGGGAAACTATGGCTACACCTTC.

This CDR3 is CASSQRQFNSPLHF. The CDR3 nucleotides read TGCGCCAGCAGCCAGCGACAGTTTAATTCACCCCTCCACTTT. The genes are TRBV4-1 and TRBJ1-6, with a tentative D call TRBD1 (5 bases). Germline-derived CDR1 and CDR2 are MGHRA and YSYEKL. The germline V and J ends were trimmed by 3 bases and 6 bases, with 9 bases remaining between them. This CDR3 comprises 14 residues.